The 30 T cell receptor beta chains listed next were all sequenced from one sample in a study of blood T cell repertoires in COVID-19. Method: immunoSEQ multiplex PCR; TCRdb's copy keeps in-frame clones and lacks some. The table includes 83,000 or so clones, about 77% detected once. Sample: peripheral blood. The origin of the receptors is a woman of 80 years or more with acute or convalescent COVID-19.

The V and J genes are TRBV7-9 and TRBJ2-1; D is possibly TRBD2 (5 bases). Germline V gives CDR1 SEHNR, CDR2 FQNEAQ (reference sequence). The CDR3 is made up of 12 amino acids. V was clipped by 1 base and J by 14 bases, with 12 bases between them. CDR3 loop: CASSLDASGEFF. In DNA form, the CDR3 reads TGTGCCAGCAGCTTAGATGCTTCCGGGGAGTTCTTC.

In its sample, this clone was seen a few times. The chain combines TRBV6-6 with TRBJ1-3, with D possibly matching TRBD1 (6 bases). Germline V gene data show CDR1 as MNHNY and CDR2 as SVGAGI (reference sequence). V was shortened by 4 bases and J by 15 bases, with 16 bases between the two germline ends. The CDR3 is 12 amino acids. The CDR3 DNA is TGTGCCAGCAGTTCCCCCTCGGGGGGGCAATATTTT. Its translation is CASSSPSGGQYF.

The genes are TRBV6-5 and TRBJ1-2; 7 nucleotides match TRBD1. CDR1 and CDR2 from the germline V gene are MNHEY and SVGAGI. The CDR3 length is 11 residues. V dropped 8 bases and J dropped 6; count of bases not matched to a gene: 3. CDR3 sequence: CASDRDDGYTF. In nucleotides, the CDR3 is TGTGCCAGCGACAGGGACGATGGCTACACCTTC.

Here the CDR3 reads CASSPTPDRALGGYTF. CDR3 bases: TGTGCCAGCAGCCCAACCCCCGACAGGGCGTTAGGGGGCTACACCTTC. The V call is TRBV7-2, the J call TRBJ1-2; 7 bases are shared with TRBD1. The CDR3 extends over 16 amino acids. V shed 5 bases and J 8 bases; nucleotides not matched to a gene: 17. Per the germline V gene, CDR1 is SGHTA and CDR2 is FQGNSA.

The chain employs TRBV7-2 and TRBJ1-1; 11 bases match TRBD1. V lost 4 bases to trimming and J lost 3 bases; unmatched junction nucleotides: 7. This CDR3 spans 16 amino acids. CDR1 is SGHTA and CDR2 is FQGNSA in the germline V gene. The CDR3 protein is CASSSGQGARYTEAFF. DNA of the CDR3: TGTGCCAGCAGCTCCGGACAGGGGGCGCGGTACACTGAAGCTTTCTTT.

A single count supports this clone. This chain links TRBV11-1 with TRBJ2-2; maybe TRBD2 (7 bases). Germline CDR1 SGHAT, CDR2 FQDESV (reference sequence). V lost 5 bases and J lost 5, with 18 bases in between. This CDR3 has 16 amino acids. The CDR3 DNA follows: TGTGCCAGCAGCCTCCCCGGGGGGCCAGAGACCGGGGAGCTGTTTTTT. Translation gives CASSLPGGPETGELFF.

This clone was counted once. The chain employs TRBV18 and TRBJ1-5; D gene unclear. The CDR3 spans 15 residues. The germline V gene has CDR1 KGHSH and CDR2 LQKENI. Trimming left V 3 bases short and J 7 bases short, with 16 bases between. CDR3 in amino acids: CASSPLGARGQPQHF. Written as DNA, the CDR3 is TGTGCCAGCTCACCTCTGGGTGCTCGGGGACAGCCCCAGCATTTT.

This clone showed up just once. V is TRBV5-5 and J is TRBJ1-2; perhaps TRBD1 as D (5 bases). Looked up from germline, CDR1 is SGHKS and CDR2 is YYEKEE (reference sequence). The CDR3 loop spans 15 amino acids. V lost 4 bases to trimming and J lost 2 bases, with 15 bases between them. The CDR3 here is CASSIRQSNNYGYTF. CDR3 in DNA: TGTGCCAGCAGCATACGACAGTCCAACAACTATGGCTACACCTTC.

The chain links TRBV7-6 to TRBJ2-6; no clear D. The CDR3 totals 15 residues. Trimming cost V 5 bases and J 0 bases, with 8 bases left between them. Looked up from germline, CDR1 is SGHVS and CDR2 is FNYEAQ. CDR3 sequence reads: CASSPVPSGANVLTF. CDR3 in DNA: TGTGCCAGCAGCCCCGTCCCCTCTGGGGCCAACGTCCTGACTTTC.

The rearrangement joins TRBV10-3 to TRBJ1-5; D not resolved. The V end was cut by 6 bases, the J end by 7 bases, with 16 bases between. Germline lookup yields CDR1 ENHRY and CDR2 SYGVKD. The CDR3 is made up of 14 amino acids. CDR3 nucleotides: TGTGCCATCAGCCCGGGTGGAGTGACGCAGCCCCAGCATTTT. Translation: CAISPGGVTQPQHF.

The J gene is TRBJ2-2, the V gene TRBV4-1, with 9 bases matching TRBD1. From germline, CDR1 is MGHRA and CDR2 YSYEKL. The CDR3 consists of 17 residues. The V and J ends lost 2 bases and 5 bases, in that order; junction bases with no gene match: 9. CDR3: CASSQPYRGQRTGELFF. CDR3 coding DNA: TGCGCCAGCAGCCAACCGTACAGGGGGCAAAGGACCGGGGAGCTGTTTTTT.

V usage is TRBV4-2 and J usage is TRBJ2-7, with TRBD2 matching over 9 bases. The CDR3 is made up of 19 amino acids. The germline V gene has CDR1 LGHNA and CDR2 YNFKEQ. V shed 0 bases and J 2 bases; nucleotides not matched to a gene: 14. The DNA for the CDR3 is TGTGCCAGCAGCCAAGATCTAGCGGCGGGAGGGCCCGTGGCCTACGAGCAGTACTTC. It specifies CASSQDLAAGGPVAYEQYF.

This clone was found a few times. The CDR3 nucleotides are TGTGCCAGCAGTTACTCGTGGACTAGCGGGGGGGCAGATACGCAGTATTTT. The encoded protein is CASSYSWTSGGADTQYF. The gene calls are TRBV6-2 or TRBV6-3 and TRBJ2-3; 15 nucleotides align to TRBD2. This CDR3 is 17 amino acids long. Germline trimming cut 0 bases from V and 4 bases from J; bases unmatched to any gene: 2. The V gene's germline CDR1 is MNHEY and CDR2 SVGEGT.

The chain couples TRBV2 to TRBJ1-1; a possible D gene is TRBD1 (5 bases). This CDR3 is built from 13 residues. CDR1 and CDR2 (germline): SNHLY, FYNNEI. Trimming cost V 4 bases and J 0 bases, with 6 bases left between them. This CDR3 is CASSADMNTEAFF. The CDR3 DNA sequence: TGTGCCAGCAGTGCGGACATGAACACTGAAGCTTTCTTT.

V gene TRBV4-2 combines with J gene TRBJ1-4; D call uncertain. The CDR3 has 14 residues. The V end was cut by 1 base, the J end by 5 bases, with 8 bases between. CDR1 is LGHNA and CDR2 is YNFKEQ in the germline V gene. CDR3 sequence reads: CASSQAVMNEKLFF. As DNA, the CDR3 is TGTGCCAGCAGCCAAGCCGTAATGAATGAAAAACTGTTTTTT.

This chain connects TRBV10-3 to TRBJ1-1, with 7 bases lining up with TRBD1. The V and J ends lost 3 bases and 4 bases, in that order; junction bases with no gene match: 8. CDR1 ENHRY and CDR2 SYGVKD come from the germline V gene. The CDR3 is 15 amino acids. For the CDR3, the DNA is TGTGCCATCAGTGACGGAAACAGGGGAATCACTGAAGCTTTCTTT. Encoded protein: CAISDGNRGITEAFF.

V usage is TRBV28 and J usage is TRBJ1-2; 8 bases are shared with TRBD1. The V segment lost 6 bases and the J segment 7 bases; nucleotides outside the gene matches: 10. The CDR3 is made up of 14 amino acids. CDR1 and CDR2 from the germline V gene are MDHEN and SYDVKM. The CDR3 bases are TGTGCCAGCAGGACAGGACAGGGCTGGCGTGGCTACACCTTC. Translation: CASRTGQGWRGYTF.

The chain is built from TRBV6-2 or TRBV6-3 and TRBJ2-3, with D possibly matching TRBD2 (5 bases). The CDR3 loop spans 15 amino acids. The V gene's germline CDR1 is MNHEY and CDR2 SVGEGT. V lost 4 bases and J lost 2, with 13 bases in between. CDR3 DNA sequence: TGTGCCAGCAGTTCCCCGCAGCGGTCCACAGATACGCAGTATTTT. Protein sequence: CASSSPQRSTDTQYF.

V usage is TRBV7-2 and J usage is TRBJ1-1; 8 bases fit TRBD1. The CDR3 has 15 residues. Trimming took 5 bases from V and 2 from J; bases not matched to a gene: 7. Germline CDR1 SGHTA, CDR2 FQGNSA. CDR3: CASSPSDRGNTEAFF. Here the CDR3 DNA reads TGTGCCAGCAGCCCTTCCGACAGGGGCAACACTGAAGCTTTCTTT.

This clone appeared a few times. The chain carries TRBV6-4 and TRBJ2-7; no definite D call. The V end lost 4 bases, the J end lost 3 bases, and 10 bases lay between the germline ends. The CDR3 is made up of 13 amino acids. Germline-derived CDR1 and CDR2 are MRHNA and SNTAGT. The CDR3, as DNA: TGTGCCAGCAGTGTTGGGTCGGGCTACGAGCAGTACTTC. Protein product: CASSVGSGYEQYF.

The chain is built from TRBV24-1 and TRBJ2-7, with 12 nucleotides matching TRBD1. CDR1 and CDR2 (germline): KGHDR, SFDVKD. The CDR3 extends over 16 amino acids. The ends lost 0 bases at V and 5 bases at J; junction bases unmatched: 4. The DNA of the CDR3 is TGTGCCACCAGTGATTTGGGGACAGGGGGCGCGGACGAGCAGTACTTC. Protein product: CATSDLGTGGADEQYF.

The rearrangement links TRBV6-2 or TRBV6-3 to TRBJ1-2, with a possible D match to TRBD1 (5 bases). Germline V gives CDR1 MNHEY, CDR2 SVGEGT. Trimming took 3 bases from V and 4 from J, leaving 15 bases between them. The CDR3 consists of 15 residues. The CDR3 loop is CASSYTGSPSYGYTF. The CDR3 region has the DNA TGTGCCAGCAGTTATACAGGCTCGCCATCCTATGGCTACACCTTC.

The chain recombines TRBV7-2 with TRBJ1-1; 8 bases align to TRBD1. The V gene end was trimmed by 2 bases and the J gene end by 1 base; junction bases not matched to a gene: 6. The CDR3 extends over 16 amino acids. Germline V lookup: CDR1 SGHTA, CDR2 FQGNSA. The CDR3 nucleotides read TGTGCCAGCAGCTTAAAACCGGGACAGGCGAACACTGAAGCTTTCTTT. It translates to CASSLKPGQANTEAFF.

J is TRBJ2-2 and V is TRBV5-4; D gene unclear. This CDR3 is 14 amino acids long. V lost 1 base to trimming and J lost 2 bases, with 6 bases between them. Germline V lookup: CDR1 SGHNT, CDR2 YYREEE (reference sequence). CDR3 amino acids: CASSLSTNTGELFF. Written as DNA, the CDR3 is TGTGCCAGCAGCTTGTCCACAAACACCGGGGAGCTGTTTTTT.

This clone appeared a single time. The chain joins TRBV6-5 to TRBJ2-5; D unresolved. Germline-derived CDR1 and CDR2 are MNHEY and SVGAGI. CDR3 length: 13 residues. V was shortened by 6 bases and J by 2 bases, with 10 bases between the two germline ends. CDR3 DNA: TGTGCCAGCAGACCCGGTTTTCAAGAGACCCAGTACTTC. It translates to CASRPGFQETQYF.

The rearrangement links TRBV29-1 to TRBJ2-1, with D maybe TRBD1 (5 bases). CDR1 SQVTM and CDR2 ANQGSEA come from the germline V gene. Trimming took off 2 bases at V and 2 bases at J, with 10 bases between the two ends. The CDR3 contains 14 residues. CDR3 sequence: CSVERGRTYNEQFF. CDR3 nucleotide sequence: TGCAGCGTTGAAAGGGGAAGAACCTACAATGAGCAGTTCTTC.

This clone was seen more than once but under ten times. The V and J genes are TRBV7-8 and TRBJ2-7, with 9 bases fitting TRBD2. The CDR3 totals 15 residues. With V trimmed by 2 bases and J by 5 bases, 7 bases remained unmatched. CDR1 is SGHVS, CDR2 FQNEAQ, per germline. The CDR3 reads CASSLTDSGRNEQYF. The CDR3 DNA sequence: TGTGCCAGCAGCTTAACCGACAGCGGGAGGAACGAGCAGTACTTC. Filled out from reference TRBV7-8 and TRBJ2-7, the complete variable domain reads GAGVSQSPRYKVAKRGQDVALRCDPISGHVSLFWYQQALGQGPEFLTYFQNEAQLDKSGLPSDRFFAERPEGSVSTLKIQRTQQEDSAVYLCASSLTDSGRNEQYFGPGTRLTVT.

The chain has TRBV11-2 and TRBJ2-5; D unclear. Trimming took off 0 bases at V and 5 bases at J, with 10 bases between the two ends. The CDR3 is 14 residues long. Germline V gives CDR1 SGHAT, CDR2 FQNNGV. As DNA, the CDR3 is TGTGCCAGCAGCTTAGAACCAGTGCGGGAGACCCAGTACTTC. Protein sequence: CASSLEPVRETQYF.

V gene TRBV7-6 combines with J gene TRBJ1-3, with D unresolved. The germline V gene has CDR1 SGHVS and CDR2 FNYEAQ. V dropped 4 bases and J dropped 0 bases, with 13 bases sitting between them. The CDR3 has 16 residues. CDR3: CASSSPRMLSGNTIYF. As DNA, the CDR3 is TGTGCCAGCAGCTCTCCGCGTATGCTCTCTGGAAACACCATATATTTT.

V and J are TRBV9 and TRBJ2-1, with 10 bases fitting TRBD1. Trimming removed 3 bases from V and 6 bases from J; junction bases left unmatched: 9. Germline V CDR1 and CDR2: SGDLS, YYNGEE. This CDR3 comprises 16 residues. The CDR3 DNA reads as TGTGCCAGCAGCGGATTCCACGGGACAGGGGTCAATGAGCAGTTCTTC. It yields the protein CASSGFHGTGVNEQFF.